This is a list of T cell receptor beta chains from one sample in a study of early T cells in non-severe SARS-CoV-2 infection. TCRdb recomputed calls from the 5' RACE reads with MiXCR, one row per CDR3 protein. Of tens of thousands of distinct CDR3 sequences listed, around 15% are singletons. Material for sequencing was whole blood. The receptors shown here come from an adult who was a healthcare worker with PCR-confirmed SARS-CoV-2 infection or an uninfected control (not recorded which). The CDR3 runs from the conserved cysteine through the conserved F or W. D genes are given only for firm matches. Rows give clone size only sometimes, using once, few, many, or a class for an expanded clone.

TRBJ2-7 . few TRBV28 TGTGCCAGCAGTTCCCCGGCTACCTACGAGCAGTACTTC CASSSPATYEQYF
TRBJ2-2 . many TRBV5-5 TGTGCCAGCAGCTTGGTCGCTAGAAAGGGCACCGGGGAGCTGTTTTTT CASSLVARKGTGELFF
TRBJ2-3 TRBD2 . TRBV2 TGTGCCAGCAGTACACTAGCGGGTACAGATACGCAGTATTTT CASSTLAGTDTQYF
TRBJ1-6 . . TRBV14 TGTGCCAGCAGCCTACAGGGCTTAAGGTCACCCCTCCACTTT CASSLQGLRSPLHF
TRBJ2-2 TRBD1 many TRBV2 TGTGCCAGCAGCCCAGACAGGGGTGTCACCGGGGAGCTGTTTTTT CASSPDRGVTGELFF
TRBJ1-1 . few TRBV6-6 TGTGCCAGCAGTTACCCCGAAGGGAACACTGAAGCTTTCTTT CASSYPEGNTEAFF
TRBJ2-3 TRBD1 few TRBV7-9 TGTGCCAGCAGCTACAACACACAGGGGACCTCCACAGATACGCAGTATTTT CASSYNTQGTSTDTQYF
TRBJ2-7 TRBD2 few TRBV10-2 TGCGCCAGCAGTGACGGTTATGGCGGGAGTACCTACGAGCAGTACTTC CASSDGYGGSTYEQYF
TRBJ2-7 . . TRBV11-2 TGTGCCAGCAGCTTATCTCAAGCGGGTGAGCAGTACTTC CASSLSQAGEQYF
TRBJ2-5 . many TRBV29-1 TGCAGCGTTAGGTCTGCCCGGCTTTCAGAGACCCAGTACTTC CSVRSARLSETQYF
TRBJ2-1 . few TRBV28 TGTGCCAGCAGTTTGGCTCGAAGCTCCTACAATGAGCAGTTCTTC CASSLARSSYNEQFF
TRBJ2-7 . . TRBV2 TGTGCCAGCCACCTGGCGGAGAGCTCCTACGAGCAGTACTTC CASHLAESSYEQYF
TRBJ1-1 . . TRBV7-9 TGTGCCAGCAGCTTAGCGGCCGGGCCAGGGCCCGGGGCTTTCTTT CASSLAAGPGPGAFF
TRBJ1-2 . . TRBV10-1 TGCGCCAGCAGTGCCTTCAGGGATTTTAACTATGGCTACACCTTC CASSAFRDFNYGYTF
TRBJ2-3 TRBD2 many TRBV7-2 TGTGCCAGCAGCCCGCCGGGACTAGCGGCCGTCCAAAGGGGTACGCAGTATTTT CASSPPGLAAVQRGTQYF
TRBJ1-4 TRBD1 many TRBV20-1 TGCAGTGCTAGAGCCCCCGGGACAGGGAATCTTAATGAAAAACTGTTTTTT CSARAPGTGNLNEKLFF
TRBJ1-2 . few TRBV2 TGTGCCAGCAGAGCGGACGGTAACTATGGCTACACCTTC CASRADGNYGYTF
TRBJ2-7 . many TRBV4-1 TGCGCCAGCAGCCAATTCGGGGGCGAGCAGTACTTC CASSQFGGEQYF
TRBJ2-3 . many TRBV7-8 TGTGCCAGCAGCTTTTCTTCTATGGGTCGCGGGGATACGCAGTATTTT CASSFSSMGRGDTQYF
TRBJ2-7 . many TRBV2 TGTGCCAGTAACAGGGCCGAGCAGTACTTC CASNRAEQYF
TRBJ1-4 . many TRBV30 TGTGCCTGGACCCACGGAGGGGCGAATGAAAAACTGTTTTTT CAWTHGGANEKLFF
TRBJ2-1 TRBD2 few TRBV5-4 TGTGCCAGCAGTTCTGTCACGGGACTAGCGGGATCTAATGAGCAGTTCTTC CASSSVTGLAGSNEQFF
TRBJ2-4 TRBD1 few TRBV19 TGTGCCAGTAGTTCCACAGGGGGCAAAAACATTCAGTACTTC CASSSTGGKNIQYF
TRBJ2-2 TRBD2 many TRBV20-1 TGCAGTGCTAGCGGGACTAGCGCCGGGGAGCTGTTTTTT CSASGTSAGELFF
TRBJ2-3 . many TRBV20-1 TGCAGTGCTAGAAACGATCGCGGGGCCACAGATACGCAGTATTTT CSARNDRGATDTQYF
TRBJ2-7 . few TRBV5-4 TGTGCCAGCAGCCAAGCAGGGACCTACGAGCAGTACTTC CASSQAGTYEQYF
TRBJ2-3 . few TRBV7-9 TGTGCCAGCAGCGGTCTAGGAGAGGATACGCAGTATTTT CASSGLGEDTQYF
TRBJ1-6 . many TRBV10-3 TGTGCCATCGGATTAAACAATTCACCCCTCCACTTT CAIGLNNSPLHF
TRBJ2-3 . . TRBV24-1 TGTGCCACCAGTGATTCCGGCACAGATACGCAGTATTTT CATSDSGTDTQYF
TRBJ1-1 . many TRBV7-9 TGTGCCAGCAGCTTAGCGCACGGTAACACTGAAGCTTTCTTT CASSLAHGNTEAFF
TRBJ2-4 TRBD2 many TRBV4-1 TGCGCCAGCAGCCAAGATCCCCCAGCGGGACGAACTTCTCTAGCCAAAAACATTCAGTACTTC CASSQDPPAGRTSLAKNIQYF
TRBJ1-6 . few TRBV6-6 TGTGCCAGCAGTAAGGACATAACCCTCCGTAATTCACCCCTCCACTTT CASSKDITLRNSPLHF
TRBJ1-2 TRBD1 . TRBV29-1 TGCAGCGCCCGAGGACAGGGTTCCCGTGGCTACACCTTC CSARGQGSRGYTF
TRBJ2-1 . . TRBV11-3 TGTGCCAGCAGCTTAGGGCTAGCGCAAGAGCAGTTCTTC CASSLGLAQEQFF
TRBJ2-5 TRBD2 few TRBV10-3 TGTGCCATCACCTCAGGACTAGCGGGGTACCAAGAGACCCAGTACTTC CAITSGLAGYQETQYF
TRBJ2-2 TRBD1 many TRBV6-1 TGTGCCTTAACGGGACAGCCGAACACCGGGGAGCTGTTTTTT CALTGQPNTGELFF
TRBJ1-4 . . TRBV7-2 TGTGCCAGCAGCTTATTTTCCGCGGGCGGGGAAAAACTGTTTTTT CASSLFSAGGEKLFF
TRBJ2-7 TRBD1 few TRBV2 TGTGCCAGCAGTGCCCGGGACAGGGGGCAAAACGAGCAGTACTTC CASSARDRGQNEQYF
TRBJ2-2 . many TRBV3-1 TGTGCCAGCAGCCGGGAAGGGGCCGGGGAGCTGTTTTTT CASSREGAGELFF
TRBJ2-1 . few TRBV30 TGTGCCTGGAGTGTATCCGGAATTGAGCAGTTCTTC CAWSVSGIEQFF
TRBJ1-5 . once TRBV20-1 TGCAGTGCTATTATGAGGGGATTGAGAGATCAGCCCCAGCATTTT CSAIMRGLRDQPQHF
TRBJ2-7 . many TRBV5-6 TGTGCCAGCAGCACTGGCGGGACTTCCTACGAGCAGTACTTC CASSTGGTSYEQYF
TRBJ2-2 . few TRBV6-5 TGTGCCAGCAGGGCCGTCGGGACTCCAGCGGTCCGGGAGCTGTTTTTT CASRAVGTPAVRELFF
TRBJ2-7 TRBD2 . TRBV15 TGTGCCACCGGGAGACTAGCGGGCGAACCATACGAGCAGTACTTC CATGRLAGEPYEQYF
TRBJ1-6 TRBD1 few TRBV18 TGTGCCAGCTCACTTCACTCAGGGGGAAGGGGTCATTCACCCCTCCACTTT CASSLHSGGRGHSPLHF
TRBJ2-3 . few TRBV12-3/TRBV12-4 TGTGCCAGCAGTCGCCCAGGGGTGGATGGAGATACGCAGTATTTT CASSRPGVDGDTQYF
TRBJ2-2 . . TRBV7-3 TGTGCCAGCAGCCGACAGGATGGGGCCGGGGAGCTGTTTTTT CASSRQDGAGELFF
TRBJ1-1 . . TRBV9 TGTGCCAGCAAGGGGAAGAACACTGAAGCTTTCTTT CASKGKNTEAFF